These 22 T cell receptor beta chains originate from one sample sequenced in a study of molecular identifiers for immune sequencing clone quantification. One entry per CDR3 protein results from TCRdb running MiXCR on the PCR reads. Of about 320,000 distinct CDR3 sequences listed, about 20% were seen once; the top ten hold about 0.79%. Sequences were obtained from naive CD8+ T cells from blood, with Jurkat cell RNA spiked in. Subset meaning: FACS-sorted CD8+CD4-CCR7+CD45RA+ naive T cells. These receptors originate from a human donor in good health. Some libraries in this study had Jurkat cell RNA spiked in.

Ten or more counts support this clonotype. The genes are TRBV7-9 and TRBJ1-1; weak D call: TRBD1 (6 bases). The V gene's germline CDR1 is SEHNR and CDR2 FQNEAQ (reference sequence). V was pared by 5 bases and J by 4 bases, with 11 bases between. The CDR3 runs 13 residues. The CDR3: CASSRQGSTEAFF. CDR3 nucleotides: TGTGCCAGCAGCCGGCAGGGGTCCACTGAAGCTTTCTTT. The complete variable domain, with remaining parts taken from reference TRBV7-9 and TRBJ1-1, reads DTGVSQNPRHKITKRGQNVTFRCDPISEHNRLYWYRQTLGQGPEFLTYFQNEAQLEKSRLLSDRFSAERPKGSFSTLEIQRTEQGDSAMYLCASSRQGSTEAFFGQGTRLTVV.

On this clonotype: This may stem from a read error, because a much larger clone lies one nucleotide away. The V and J genes are TRBV5-3 and TRBJ2-7, with 9 positions matching TRBD1. TRBV5-3 is treated as an ORF (open reading frame) with a function not yet certain. This CDR3 is built from 14 residues. In DNA, the CDR3 is TGTGCCAGCGGGATGGACAGGGGCCCCTACGAGCAGCACTTC. Translating gives CASGMDRGPYEQHF.

This clonotype was seen a handful of times. A single base separates this from a much larger clone, so it may be a read error. This chain connects TRBV13 to TRBJ1-4; a weak D match, TRBD1 (6 bases). CDR1 and CDR2 from the germline V gene are PRHDT and FYEKMQ (reference sequence). This CDR3 has 12 amino acids. The CDR3 DNA reads TGTGCCAACAGCTTAGGGGGAACAGTCAGTTTTTTT. Translation gives CANSLGGTVSFF.

This clonotype was found many times. This chain connects TRBV28 to TRBJ2-2, with TRBD1 identical over 8 bases. The germline V gene encodes CDR1 MDHEN and CDR2 SYDVKM. V was clipped by 3 bases and J by 6 bases; unmatched bases: 3. The CDR3 extends over 14 amino acids. In nucleotides, the CDR3 is TGTGCCAGCAGTTTTAGGACAGGGCCCGGGGAGCTGTTTTTT. This encodes CASSFRTGPGELFF. The full variable domain, with the rest looked up from reference TRBV28 and TRBJ2-2, is DVKVTQSSRYLVKRTGEKVFLECVQDMDHENMFWYRQDPGLGLRLIYFSYDVKMKEKGDIPEGYSVSREKKERFSLILESASTNQTSMYLCASSFRTGPGELFFGEGSRLTVL.

This clonotype was seen a handful of times. This chain connects TRBV28 to TRBJ1-4; 7 bases are shared with TRBD1. CDR3 length equals 18 residues. Per germline, CDR1 MDHEN and CDR2 SYDVKM. J was trimmed by 0 bases and V by 5 bases; bases with no gene match: 12. CDR3 DNA sequence: TGTGCCAGCAGTCCTCCGGGACAGATACCAGCAACTAATGAAAAACTGTTTTTT. This encodes CASSPPGQIPATNEKLFF.

This clonotype has only a few counts. The gene calls are TRBV2 and TRBJ1-2; 7 bases line up with TRBD1. J was trimmed by 3 bases and V by 4 bases; bases with no gene match: 8. Looked up from germline, CDR1 is SNHLY and CDR2 is FYNNEI. The CDR3 totals 15 residues. This CDR3 is CASSAWTGSDYGYTF. The DNA of the CDR3 is TGTGCCAGCAGTGCTTGGACAGGTTCTGACTATGGCTACACCTTC.

The sample holds many counts of this clonotype. The V and J genes are TRBV28 and TRBJ2-7; TRBD1 might be the D (5 bases). Germline CDR1 MDHEN, CDR2 SYDVKM. The CDR3 is made up of 13 amino acids. The ends were cut back, 2 bases at V and 5 bases at J, with 10 bases in the middle. The CDR3 region is CASSLQGTDEQYF. In DNA form, the CDR3 reads TGTGCCAGCAGTTTACAGGGTACCGACGAGCAGTACTTC.

Details on this clonotype: Being one base from a much bigger clone, this may be a read error. This CDR3 fails to terminate in the conserved phenylalanine or tryptophan, so it likely reflects a read error. The rearrangement links TRBV7-9 to TRBJ2-7, with D possibly matching TRBD2 (6 bases). V lost 7 bases to trimming and J lost 6 bases, with 10 bases between them. The CDR3 sequence is 11 residues long. Germline assignment: CDR1 SEHNR and CDR2 FQNEAQ (reference sequence). CDR3 amino acids: CASTSRGEQYY. The CDR3 DNA reads TGTGCCAGCACCTCGCGGGGCGAGCAGTACTAC.

To note about this clonotype: One end of the junction varies from germline; a read error may be responsible. This chain joins TRBV27 and TRBJ2-7; 9 bases agree with TRBD2. Germline V gene data show CDR1 as MNHEY and CDR2 as SMNVEV (reference sequence). This CDR3 contains 15 residues. The CDR3 sequence: CASSFAGGSSYKQYF. The CDR3 DNA sequence: TGTGCCAGCAGTTTTGCGGGGGGGAGCTCCTACAAGCAGTACTTC.

This clonotype was seen many times. V and J are TRBV7-2 and TRBJ2-7; unclear D gene. The CDR3 sequence is 15 residues long. Germline V gene lookup returns CDR1 SGHTA and CDR2 FQGNSA. V was clipped by 5 bases and J by 2 bases, with 16 bases between them. The CDR3 region is CASSIRFDITYEQYF. DNA for the CDR3: TGTGCCAGCAGCATTAGGTTTGACATAACCTACGAGCAGTACTTC.

Ten or more counts support this clonotype. The V call is TRBV29-1, the J call TRBJ2-2; D is ambiguous. Per the germline V gene, CDR1 is SQVTM and CDR2 is ANQGSEA. This CDR3 is built from 12 residues. Trimming stripped 5 bases from V and 0 bases from J, with 4 bases between. The CDR3 region has the DNA TGCAGCGTTTTTGCGAACACCGGGGAGCTGTTTTTT. This gives the protein CSVFANTGELFF.

The V and J genes are TRBV3-1 and TRBJ1-4, with D perhaps TRBD1 (6 bases). Trimming cost V 1 base and J 7 bases, with 13 bases left between them. The CDR3 is 15 amino acids. Per the germline V gene, CDR1 is LGHDT and CDR2 is YNNKEL (reference sequence). In DNA, the CDR3 is TGTGCCAGCAGCCAAGTTACAGGGTGTCCTGAAAAACTGTTTTTT. Encoded protein: CASSQVTGCPEKLFF.

This clonotype has at least ten counts. The chain joins TRBV7-2 to TRBJ1-1, with D unresolved. There are 16 residues in the CDR3. Trimming removed 2 bases from V and 5 bases from J, with 18 bases in between. In germline, CDR1 is SGHTA, CDR2 FQGNSA. In nucleotides, the CDR3 is TGTGCCAGCAGCTTATATGGGGAGTGGGCTGGGACTGAAGCTTTCTTT. This codes for CASSLYGEWAGTEAFF.

This clonotype was detected a few times. This chain connects TRBV4-1 to TRBJ2-1, with 11 nucleotides matching TRBD2. CDR1 is MGHRA and CDR2 is YSYEKL in the germline V gene. The CDR3 loop spans 15 amino acids. Germline trimming cut 1 base from V and 7 bases from J; bases unmatched to any gene: 3. In DNA, the CDR3 is TGCGCCAGCAGCCAAGCTCTAGCGGGAGGAAATGAGCAGTTCTTC. Protein: CASSQALAGGNEQFF.

This chain links TRBV19 with TRBJ2-7, with 12 bases identical to TRBD2. This CDR3 has 15 amino acids. The trim removed 3 bases at V and 4 bases at J, leaving 4 bases unmatched. CDR1 LNHDA and CDR2 SQIVND come from the germline V gene (reference sequence). CDR3 amino acids: CASSMGGLAGYEQYF. CDR3 coding DNA: TGTGCCAGTAGTATGGGAGGACTAGCGGGGTACGAGCAGTACTTC.

The table lists this clonotype with many counts. The chain combines TRBV7-9 with TRBJ2-1; 12 bases map to TRBD2. The CDR3 consists of 15 residues. With 4 bases clipped from V and 6 bases from J, the junction kept 4 bases outside the gene matches. Germline CDR1 reads SEHNR; CDR2 reads FQNEAQ (reference sequence). The CDR3 DNA sequence: TGTGCCAGCAGCTCCTCTAGCGGGAGGGGCAATGAGCAGTTCTTC. Its protein is CASSSSSGRGNEQFF.

This clonotype was detected many times. This rearrangement joins TRBV3-1 to TRBJ2-7; D is unclear. The length of the CDR3 is 13 residues. In germline, CDR1 is LGHDT, CDR2 YNNKEL (reference sequence). V was cut by 4 bases and J by 4 bases, with 11 bases left in between. CDR3 sequence: CASSRGPPYEQYF. The CDR3 bases are TGTGCCAGCAGCCGTGGGCCCCCATACGAGCAGTACTTC.

This clonotype was recorded at least ten times. J is TRBJ1-2 and V is TRBV14; weak D call: TRBD1 (6 bases). The ends were cut back, 0 bases at V and 7 bases at J, with 21 bases in the middle. Germline assignment: CDR1 SGHDN and CDR2 FVKESK. The CDR3 sequence is 17 residues long. CDR3 coding DNA: TGTGCCAGCAGCCAAGAATGGGACAAGAACCCTCTAAGTGGCTACACCTTC. Protein: CASSQEWDKNPLSGYTF. Variable domain in full (rest from reference TRBV14 and TRBJ1-2): EAGVTQFPSHSVIEKGQTVTLRCDPISGHDNLYWYRRVMGKEIKFLLHFVKESKQDESGMPNNRFLAERTGGTYSTLKVQPAELEDSGVYFCASSQEWDKNPLSGYTFGSGTRLTVV.

As regards this clonotype: A much larger clonotype is one base distant, so this may be a read error. This chain joins TRBV6-2 or TRBV6-3 and TRBJ1-1; D is uncertain. V dropped 8 bases and J dropped 3 bases, with 10 bases sitting between them. CDR3 length equals 12 residues. Germline loops: CDR1 MNHEY, CDR2 SVGEGT. Here the CDR3 reads CASGLDHTEAFF. The CDR3 region has the DNA TGTGCCAGCGGTCTAGACCACACTGAAGCTTTCTTT.

This chain joins TRBV4-3 and TRBJ2-6; the D is unclear. Germline loops: CDR1 LGHNA, CDR2 YSLEER. The germline V and J ends were trimmed by 8 bases and 0 bases, with 11 bases remaining between them. This CDR3 spans 15 amino acids. The DNA of the CDR3 is TGCGCCAGCGGCCCTGTGGTCTCTGGGGCCAACGTCCTGACTTTC. This codes for CASGPVVSGANVLTF.

To note about this clonotype: A clone one base away is much larger, so this may be a read error. The rearrangement joins TRBV4-3 to TRBJ2-7, with 9 bases identical to TRBD1. From germline, CDR1 is LGHNA and CDR2 YSLEER. This CDR3 contains 16 residues. Losses at the gene ends were 1 base for V and 3 bases for J; bases not matched to a gene: 7. CDR3 bases: TGCGCCAGCAGCCAAGCCTACCGGGACAGGGTCTACGAGCAGTACTTC. Protein: CASSQAYRDRVYEQYF.

At least ten counts were recorded for this clonotype. The CDR3 spells CASSSAGSNQPQHF. DNA for the CDR3: TGTGCCAGCAGTTCTGCGGGGAGCAATCAGCCCCAGCATTTT. The chain couples TRBV12-3 or TRBV12-4 to TRBJ1-5; unclear D gene. The CDR3 is 14 residues long. The V end lost 4 bases, the J end lost 1 base, and 8 bases lay between the germline ends.